This T cell receptor beta chain was recovered during a study of T-cell reconstitution after alpha-beta-depleted transplantation in children. Regarding the study as a whole: Several patients had high TCRbeta diversity at day 60; it came from surviving recipient T cells and thymic progenitors. Reports say that about two months after transplant, the alpha-beta T cells came out of several hundred graft clones that had expanded. At the one-year point after transplant, T-cell counts and TCRbeta diversity were found to come mostly from T cells that had been newly produced.

Preparation of the TCRbeta library involved a method that used unique molecular identifiers. TCRdb reprocessed the PCR reads with MiXCR, giving one entry per CDR3 protein. The table has 120,000 to 150,000 distinct CDR3 sequences, about 9% seen once; the top ten hold about a sixth. Concerning this clonotype: The antigen remains unidentified. One end of the junction fails to match germline, which may point to a read error.

Germline CDR1 is DFQATT and CDR2 is SNEGSKA (reference sequence). The CDR3 runs to 9 residues. This sample comprised PBMCs, mostly from graft donor cells, obtained 180 days after TCRalphabeta/CD19-depleted stem cell transplant. The chain combines TRBV20-1 with TRBJ2-4, with D possibly being TRBD2 (5 bases). The origin of this receptor is a female patient aged 2-9 years who had a stem cell transplant for congenital amegakaryocytic thrombocytopenia, so the T cells may come from the graft donor. The CDR3 region is CSADPGRRF. In nucleotides, the CDR3 is TGCAGTGCTGATCCGGGAAGGCGGTTC.